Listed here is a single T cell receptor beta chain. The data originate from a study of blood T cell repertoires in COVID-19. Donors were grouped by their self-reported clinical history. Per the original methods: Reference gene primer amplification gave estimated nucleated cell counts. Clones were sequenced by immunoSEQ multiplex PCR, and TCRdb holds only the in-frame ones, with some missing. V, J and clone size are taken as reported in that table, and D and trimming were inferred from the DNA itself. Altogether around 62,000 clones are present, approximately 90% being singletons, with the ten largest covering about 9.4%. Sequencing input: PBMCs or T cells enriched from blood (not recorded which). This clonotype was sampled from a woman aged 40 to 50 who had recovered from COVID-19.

The CDR3 DNA follows: TGTGCCAGCAGCCAAGTACTAAACGAGCAGTACTTC. Its protein is CASSQVLNEQYF. The V and J genes are TRBV3-1 (or the pseudogene TRBV3-2) and TRBJ2-7; D is unresolved. The V and J ends lost 1 base and 5 bases respectively, with 6 bases between them. This CDR3 contains 12 residues. The germline gives CDR1 LGHDT, CDR2 YNNKEL (reference sequence).